Below are 2 T cell receptor beta chains sequenced from a single sample in a study of OX40 agonist ivuxolimab in advanced cancers. The repertoire was sequenced with immunoSEQ multiplex PCR; TCRdb's copy has only in-frame clones and lacks some. The sample shows 55,000 or so clones, 86% of them seen only once. The sample here was CD4+ or CD8+ T cells sorted from blood, taken in a trial of the OX40 agonist ivuxolimab. These TCRs come from an adult with an advanced solid tumor such as melanoma, head and neck, liver or kidney cancer.

V gene TRBV19 combines with J gene TRBJ1-2, with D possibly being TRBD1 (5 bases). This CDR3 spans 14 amino acids. Trimming cost V 6 bases and J 4 bases, with 15 bases left between them. Germline V gene data show CDR1 as LNHDA and CDR2 as SQIVND (reference sequence). For the CDR3, the DNA is TGTGCCAGTAGATCAGGGTTACCTTTCTATGGCTACACCTTC. It translates to CASRSGLPFYGYTF.

The chain uses TRBV6-1 and TRBJ1-2; weak D call: TRBD1 (6 bases). The V end lost 6 bases, the J end lost 8 bases, and 13 bases lay between the germline ends. CDR3 length: 12 amino acids. Germline V gene data show CDR1 as MNHNS and CDR2 as SASEGT. The DNA for the CDR3 is TGTGCCAGCAGAGGACAGCTGTGGGGCTACACCTTC. Amino acids: CASRGQLWGYTF.